These 2 T cell receptor beta chains came from one sample sequenced in a study of T cells in Graves' hyperthyroidism and ophthalmopathy. Researchers took RNA transcripts and amplified the TCR beta CDR3 regions from them. First-round RT-PCR with HTBI primers amplified the TCR CDR3 region. TCRdb itself ran the multiplex PCR reads through MiXCR, one entry per CDR3 protein. The sample includes under 350,000 distinct CDR3 sequences, about 21% seen only once; the top ten take under 55%. Sequencing input: blood. These TCRs come from a woman between 50 and 59 years old with Graves' hyperthyroidism.

This clonotype was detected only a few times. The chain joins TRBV4-1 to TRBJ1-2; D gene unclear. This CDR3 region has 14 residues. Trimming removed 1 base from V and 8 bases from J, with 14 bases in between. Germline V gives CDR1 MGHRA, CDR2 YSYEKL. CDR3 nucleotides: TGCGCCAGCAGCCAAGTCGGTCAGGTAGGAGGCTACACCTTC. Translating it yields CASSQVGQVGGYTF.

This clonotype was observed many times. This rearrangement joins TRBV6-1 to TRBJ1-1; 8 bases are a match to TRBD1. V was pared by 3 bases and J by 3 bases, with 6 bases of the junction left unmatched. CDR1 is MNHNS, CDR2 SASEGT, per germline. This CDR3 comprises 15 residues. The DNA for the CDR3 is TGTGCCAGCAGTGACAGGGGGCGCGGGTACACTGAAGCTTTCTTT. It specifies CASSDRGRGYTEAFF.